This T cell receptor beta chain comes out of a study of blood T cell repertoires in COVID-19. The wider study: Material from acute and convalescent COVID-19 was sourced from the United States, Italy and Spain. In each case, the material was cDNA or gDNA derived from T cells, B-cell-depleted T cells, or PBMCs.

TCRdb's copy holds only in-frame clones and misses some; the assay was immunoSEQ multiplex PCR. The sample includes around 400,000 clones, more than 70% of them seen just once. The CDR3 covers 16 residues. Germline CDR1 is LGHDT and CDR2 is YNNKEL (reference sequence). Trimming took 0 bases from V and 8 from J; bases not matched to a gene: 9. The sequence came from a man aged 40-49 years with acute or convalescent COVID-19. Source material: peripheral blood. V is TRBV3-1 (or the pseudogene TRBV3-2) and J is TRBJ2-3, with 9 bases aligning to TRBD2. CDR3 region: CASSQDPAGGLFTQYF. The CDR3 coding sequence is TGTGCCAGCAGCCAAGATCCAGCGGGAGGATTATTTACGCAGTATTTT.